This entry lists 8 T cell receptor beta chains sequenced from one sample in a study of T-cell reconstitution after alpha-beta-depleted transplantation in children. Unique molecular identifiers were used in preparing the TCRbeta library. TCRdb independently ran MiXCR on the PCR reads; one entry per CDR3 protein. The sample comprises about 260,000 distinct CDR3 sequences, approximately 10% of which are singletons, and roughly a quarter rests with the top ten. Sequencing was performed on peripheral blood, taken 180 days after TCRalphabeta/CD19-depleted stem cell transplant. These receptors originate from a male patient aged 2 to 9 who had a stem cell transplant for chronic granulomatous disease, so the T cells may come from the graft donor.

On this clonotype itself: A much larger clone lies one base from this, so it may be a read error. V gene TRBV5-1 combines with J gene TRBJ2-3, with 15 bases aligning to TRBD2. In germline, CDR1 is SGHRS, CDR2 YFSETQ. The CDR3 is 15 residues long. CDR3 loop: CASSPGLAGGDTPYF. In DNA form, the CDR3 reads TGCGCCAGCAGCCCGGGACTAGCGGGAGGAGATACGCCGTATTTT.

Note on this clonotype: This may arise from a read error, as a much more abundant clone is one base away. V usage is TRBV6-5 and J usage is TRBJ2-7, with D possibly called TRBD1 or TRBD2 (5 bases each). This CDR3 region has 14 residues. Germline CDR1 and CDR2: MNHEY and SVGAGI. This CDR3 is CASSYSVWDLTRHF. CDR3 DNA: TGTGCCAGCAGTTACTCGGTATGGGACCTTACTCGGCACTTC.

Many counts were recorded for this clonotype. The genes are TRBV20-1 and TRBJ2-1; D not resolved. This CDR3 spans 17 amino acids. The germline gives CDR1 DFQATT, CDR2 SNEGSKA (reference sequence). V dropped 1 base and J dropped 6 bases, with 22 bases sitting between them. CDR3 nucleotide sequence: TGCAGTGCTAGAGCCCCGAATAACCCACCTTTTGGCAATGAGCAGTTCTTC. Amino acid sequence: CSARAPNNPPFGNEQFF.

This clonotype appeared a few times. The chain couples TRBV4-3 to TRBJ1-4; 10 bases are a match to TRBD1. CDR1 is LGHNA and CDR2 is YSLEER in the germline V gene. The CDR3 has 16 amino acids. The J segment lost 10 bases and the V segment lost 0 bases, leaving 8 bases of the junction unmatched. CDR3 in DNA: TGCGCCAGCAGCCAAGAGTTAGGGACAGGGGTCGGAAAACTGTTTTTT. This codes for CASSQELGTGVGKLFF.

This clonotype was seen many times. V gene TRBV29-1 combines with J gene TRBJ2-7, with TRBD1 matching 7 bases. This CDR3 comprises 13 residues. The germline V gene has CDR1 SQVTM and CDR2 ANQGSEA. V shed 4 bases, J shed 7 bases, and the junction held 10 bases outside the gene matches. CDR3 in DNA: TGCAGCGTTGCCCGCGGACAGGTTCGGGAGCAGTACTTC. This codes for CSVARGQVREQYF.

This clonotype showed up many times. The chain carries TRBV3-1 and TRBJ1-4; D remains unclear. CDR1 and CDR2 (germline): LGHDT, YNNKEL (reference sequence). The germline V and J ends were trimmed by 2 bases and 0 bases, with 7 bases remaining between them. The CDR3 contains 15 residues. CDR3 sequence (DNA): TGTGCCAGCAGCCAATATAGAACAACTAATGAAAAACTGTTTTTT. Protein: CASSQYRTTNEKLFF.

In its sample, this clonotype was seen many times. The CDR3 reads CASSRPGQGDYEQYF. CDR3 bases: TGCGCCAGCAGTCGTCCGGGACAGGGGGACTACGAGCAGTACTTC. The chain employs TRBV5-1 and TRBJ2-7; 11 bases line up with TRBD1. Trimming took 5 bases from V and 3 from J; bases not matched to a gene: 7. The germline V gene has CDR1 SGHRS and CDR2 YFSETQ. The CDR3 contains 15 residues. The full variable domain, its missing parts supplied by reference TRBV5-1 and TRBJ2-7, is KAGVTQTPRYLIKTRGQQVTLSCSPISGHRSVSWYQQTPGQGLQFLFEYFSETQRNKGNFPGRFSGRQFSNSRSEMNVSTLELGDSALYLCASSRPGQGDYEQYFGPGTRLTVT.

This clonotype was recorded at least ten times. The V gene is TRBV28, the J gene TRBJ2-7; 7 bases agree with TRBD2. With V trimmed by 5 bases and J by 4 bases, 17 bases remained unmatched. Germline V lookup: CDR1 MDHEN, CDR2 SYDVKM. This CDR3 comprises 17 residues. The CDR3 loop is CASSTLLSEGGSYEQYF. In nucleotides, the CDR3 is TGTGCCAGCAGTACCCTTCTCTCAGAGGGAGGGAGTTACGAGCAGTACTTC.